This T cell receptor beta chain was documented in a study of T-cell reconstitution after alpha-beta-depleted transplantation in children. V was clipped by 7 bases and J by 3 bases; unmatched bases: 7. The CDR3 has 16 amino acids. The germline V gene has CDR1 SGHTA and CDR2 FQGTGA. Library preparation (for TCRbeta) was performed with unique molecular identifiers. TCRdb used MiXCR to reprocess the PCR reads, holding one entry per CDR3 protein. The top ten hold 5% to 6% of the sample, which has some 490,000 distinct CDR3 sequences, roughly an eighth seen once. The table lists this clonotype with a few counts.

The genes are TRBV7-3 and TRBJ2-1; 12 bases line up with TRBD2. The sequencing used PBMCs from the stem cell graft donor, collected from the stem cell graft. The clonotype was recovered from a human donor who donated a stem cell graft to a child with combined immunodeficiency. The CDR3 DNA is TGTGCCAGCACCCCTAGCGGGGGGGCCAGCTACAATGAGCAGTTCTTC. The encoded protein is CASTPSGGASYNEQFF. Drawing the rest from reference TRBV7-3 and TRBJ2-1, the complete variable domain is GAGVSQTPSNKVTEKGKYVELRCDPISGHTALYWYRQSLGQGPEFLIYFQGTGAADDSGLPNDRFFAVRPEGSVSTLKIQRTERGDSAVYLCASTPSGGASYNEQFFGPGTRLTVL.